The 20 T cell receptor beta chains below come from one sample, sequenced in a study of response to subunit inactivated influenza vaccine. From the RT-PCR reads, TCRdb called clonotypes with MiXCR, one entry per CDR3 protein. This repertoire shows 650,000 to 800,000 distinct CDR3 sequences, roughly 13% found once; its top ten account for 6.5% to 8.5%. The material sequenced was PBMCs from blood, taken roughly 2 weeks before vaccination. All receptors derive from a middle-aged man who received an inactivated influenza vaccine.

This clonotype was seen more than once but under ten times. This may stem from a read error, because a much larger clone lies one nucleotide away. This rearrangement joins TRBV5-1 to TRBJ2-1; D is unclear. Trimming stripped 2 bases from V and 0 bases from J, with 6 bases between. This CDR3 is 14 amino acids long. Germline-derived CDR1 and CDR2 are SGHRS and YFSETQ. The CDR3 DNA reads as TGCGCCAGCAGCTTCCTGATCTCCTACAATGAGCAGTTCTTC. Amino acids: CASSFLISYNEQFF. Based on the CDR3 plus reference TRBV5-1 and TRBJ2-1, the full variable domain is KAGVTQTPRYLIKTRGQQVTLSCSPISGHRSVSWYQQTPGQGLQFLFEYFSETQRNKGNFPGRFSGRQFSNSRSEMNVSTLELGDSALYLCASSFLISYNEQFFGPGTRLTVL.

In its sample, this clonotype was seen a few times. The V gene is TRBV7-2, the J gene TRBJ2-4, with unresolved D. CDR1 is SGHTA and CDR2 is FQGNSA in the germline V gene. The CDR3 runs 15 residues. V was trimmed by 4 bases and J by 0 bases, leaving 10 bases between them. The CDR3 nucleotides read TGTGCCAGCAGCTCCCCGACGTTAGCCAAAAACATTCAGTACTTC. It is translated as CASSSPTLAKNIQYF.

This clonotype showed up just a few times. The chain uses TRBV19 and TRBJ2-2; D is unresolved. Trimming took 4 bases from V and 2 from J, leaving 20 bases between them. The CDR3 loop spans 18 amino acids. Germline loops: CDR1 LNHDA, CDR2 SQIVND (reference sequence). CDR3 region: CASSNRLHLAVNTGELFF. The CDR3 nucleotides are TGTGCCAGTAGTAACCGTCTCCACCTGGCAGTAAACACCGGGGAGCTGTTTTTT.

This clonotype has at least ten counts. The chain has TRBV20-1 and TRBJ2-7; the D gene is possibly TRBD2 (5 bases). This CDR3 region has 12 residues. CDR1 is DFQATT and CDR2 is SNEGSKA in the germline V gene (reference sequence). Trimming removed 4 bases from V and 7 bases from J, with 14 bases in between. In DNA, the CDR3 is TGCAGTGCTATTAGCGCCCCCGAGGAGCAGTACTTC. Protein product: CSAISAPEEQYF.

This clonotype was observed at least ten times. This sequence joins TRBV2 and TRBJ2-7; either TRBD1 or TRBD2 may supply D (5 bases each). Germline-derived CDR1 and CDR2 are SNHLY and FYNNEI. Trimming removed 6 bases at V and 1 base at J, with 10 bases between. The CDR3 length is 13 residues. Here the CDR3 DNA reads TGTGCCAGCAGCCGGGACGGGTCCTACGAGCAGTACTTC. Translation: CASSRDGSYEQYF.

This chain links TRBV6-6 with TRBJ2-3; D is possibly TRBD1 (6 bases). V was trimmed by 7 bases and J by 6 bases, leaving 14 bases between them. Germline assignment: CDR1 MNHNY and CDR2 SVGAGI (reference sequence). The CDR3 is made up of 13 amino acids. As DNA, the CDR3 is TGTGCCAGCATCAAACAGGGTACGGATACGCAGTATTTT. Amino acids: CASIKQGTDTQYF.

This clonotype was observed a handful of times. The genes are TRBV6-1 and TRBJ2-3; 11 bases are shared with TRBD1. V trimming: 6 bases; J trimming: 4 bases; junction bases outside the gene matches: 6. The germline gives CDR1 MNHNS, CDR2 SASEGT. CDR3 length: 15 amino acids. The CDR3 DNA follows: TGTGCCAGCAGCTTTCCGGGACAGGGGGCAGATACGCAGTATTTT. It specifies CASSFPGQGADTQYF.

The chain joins TRBV7-9 to TRBJ1-4; D uncertain. The germline V gene has CDR1 SEHNR and CDR2 FQNEAQ (reference sequence). V was clipped by 5 bases and J by 0 bases, with 10 bases between them. The CDR3 runs to 15 residues. This chain's CDR3 is CASSGARATNEKLFF. CDR3 DNA: TGTGCCAGCAGCGGTGCCCGGGCAACTAATGAAAAACTGTTTTTT.

This clonotype was counted at least ten times. This chain links TRBV24-1 with TRBJ2-1, with 11 bases matching TRBD2. The germline V gene has CDR1 KGHDR and CDR2 SFDVKD. The CDR3 consists of 20 residues. J was trimmed by 0 bases and V by 3 bases; bases with no gene match: 12. The CDR3 DNA sequence: TGTGCCACCAGTGATGGAACCGGGACTAGCGGAAAGGTCTCCTACAATGAGCAGTTCTTC. Translation gives CATSDGTGTSGKVSYNEQFF.

The table lists this clonotype with many counts. This chain connects TRBV5-1 to TRBJ1-4; D gene uncertain. Germline V gives CDR1 SGHRS, CDR2 YFSETQ. The V end was cut by 2 bases, the J end by 8 bases, with 13 bases between. CDR3 length equals 14 residues. CDR3 bases: TGCGCCAGCAGCTTTTCGGCTACTTACGAAAAACTGTTTTTT. Residues: CASSFSATYEKLFF.

The J gene is TRBJ1-2, the V gene TRBV7-2; 7 bases align to TRBD1. The trim removed 7 bases at V and 5 bases at J, leaving 7 bases unmatched. The length of the CDR3 is 13 residues. Germline V gives CDR1 SGHTA, CDR2 FQGNSA. This CDR3 is CASTDRVEYGYTF. The CDR3, as DNA: TGTGCCAGCACCGACAGGGTCGAATATGGCTACACCTTC.

This clonotype was found a few times. The chain employs TRBV5-1 and TRBJ2-2, with TRBD2 identical over 10 bases. The CDR3 is made up of 16 amino acids. Per the germline V gene, CDR1 is SGHRS and CDR2 is YFSETQ. After removal of 5 bases from V and 5 bases from J, the junction contained 9 bases not matched to a gene. DNA of the CDR3: TGCGCCAGCAGTCGGGGGACTAGCGATCTTACCGGGGAGCTGTTTTTT. Its protein is CASSRGTSDLTGELFF.

This clonotype is a singleton in its sample. V gene TRBV30 combines with J gene TRBJ2-1, with TRBD2 matching over 8 bases. The CDR3 is 14 residues long. The J segment lost 4 bases and the V segment lost 0 bases, leaving 2 bases of the junction unmatched. CDR1 and CDR2 from the germline V gene are GTSNPN and SVGIG (reference sequence). As DNA, the CDR3 is TGTGCCTGGAGTGTGTTAGCGGGGTACAATGAGCAGTTCTTC. Its protein product is CAWSVLAGYNEQFF.

The chain couples TRBV9 to TRBJ2-5; D is ambiguous. Trimming left V 0 bases short and J 2 bases short, with 8 bases between. This CDR3 comprises 14 residues. Germline lookup yields CDR1 SGDLS and CDR2 YYNGEE. The CDR3 loop reads CASSVGNLQETQYF. In nucleotides, the CDR3 is TGTGCCAGCAGCGTAGGGAACCTACAAGAGACCCAGTACTTC.

This clonotype turned up a few times. V is TRBV7-2 and J is TRBJ2-4; D gene ambiguous. Trimming took off 1 base at V and 3 bases at J, with 7 bases between the two ends. There are 14 residues in the CDR3. Germline values: CDR1 SGHTA, CDR2 FQGNSA. This CDR3 is CASSLGVGKNIQYF. The CDR3, as DNA: TGTGCCAGCAGCTTAGGGGTGGGCAAAAACATTCAGTACTTC.

The sample holds a few counts of this clonotype. The gene calls are TRBV2 and TRBJ2-3; the D is unclear. The length of the CDR3 is 12 residues. Germline assignment: CDR1 SNHLY and CDR2 FYNNEI. V was shortened by 6 bases and J by 2 bases, with 6 bases between the two germline ends. The CDR3 reads CASRADTDTQYF. CDR3 in DNA: TGTGCCAGCAGGGCAGACACAGATACGCAGTATTTT.

The chain combines TRBV20-1 with TRBJ1-4; the match to TRBD1 covers 8 bases. The V gene end was trimmed by 5 bases and the J gene end by 6 bases; junction bases not matched to a gene: 2. The germline CDR1 and CDR2 sequences are DFQATT and SNEGSKA (reference sequence). This CDR3 spans 12 amino acids. This chain's CDR3 is CSAGQGDEKLFF. The CDR3 nucleotides read TGCAGTGCTGGACAGGGTGATGAAAAACTGTTTTTT.

This clonotype was counted only a few times. V usage is TRBV11-2 and J usage is TRBJ2-3, with TRBD1 as a possible D gene (6 bases). The CDR3 is made up of 17 amino acids. With 0 bases removed from V and 0 bases from J, the gap between germline ends came to 13 bases. Germline CDR1 SGHAT, CDR2 FQNNGV. The CDR3 region has the DNA TGTGCCAGCAGCTTAGATCTATTCAGGGGTAGCACAGATACGCAGTATTTT. Translating it yields CASSLDLFRGSTDTQYF.

This clonotype showed up just a few times. The rearrangement joins TRBV12-3 or TRBV12-4 to TRBJ1-3, with D possibly matching TRBD1 (6 bases). With 5 bases removed from V and 4 bases from J, the gap between germline ends came to 12 bases. This CDR3 has 14 amino acids. The CDR3 protein is CASSPQGWGNTIYF. The CDR3 nucleotides are TGTGCCAGCAGTCCACAGGGCTGGGGAAACACCATATATTTT.

This clonotype has more than one count but fewer than ten. V usage is TRBV2 and J usage is TRBJ2-1, with 7 bases identical to TRBD1. The germline CDR1 and CDR2 sequences are SNHLY and FYNNEI. V trimming: 2 bases; J trimming: 6 bases; junction bases outside the gene matches: 13. The CDR3 is made up of 17 amino acids. This CDR3 reads CASSELHDRVSRNEQFF. The CDR3 DNA reads as TGTGCCAGCAGTGAATTACATGACAGGGTCAGCCGCAATGAGCAGTTCTTC.